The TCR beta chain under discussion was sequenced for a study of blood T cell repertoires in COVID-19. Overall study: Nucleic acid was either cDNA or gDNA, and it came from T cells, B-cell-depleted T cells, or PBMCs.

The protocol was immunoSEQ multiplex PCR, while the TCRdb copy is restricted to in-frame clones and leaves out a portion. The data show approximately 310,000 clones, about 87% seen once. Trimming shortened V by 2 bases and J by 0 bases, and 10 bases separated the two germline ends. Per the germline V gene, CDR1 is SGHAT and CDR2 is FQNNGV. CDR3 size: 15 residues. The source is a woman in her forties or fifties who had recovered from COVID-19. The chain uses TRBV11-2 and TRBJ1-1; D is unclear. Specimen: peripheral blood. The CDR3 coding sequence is TGTGCCAGCAGCTTAAGAGGACTGATGAACACTGAAGCTTTCTTT. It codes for CASSLRGLMNTEAFF.